The next 5 T cell receptor beta chains were all read from a single sample in a study of blood T cell repertoires in COVID-19. The repertoire was sequenced with immunoSEQ multiplex PCR; TCRdb's copy has only in-frame clones and lacks some. Among over 130,000 clones listed, roughly four fifths were seen once. Sequenced input: peripheral blood. These receptors all come from a woman aged 55-70 years with acute or convalescent COVID-19.

The rearrangement joins TRBV9 to TRBJ2-2; D possibly corresponds to TRBD2 (5 bases). The V and J ends lost 3 bases and 6 bases respectively, with 9 bases between them. CDR3 length: 13 amino acids. Germline values: CDR1 SGDLS, CDR2 YYNGEE. The CDR3 nucleotides read TGTGCCAGCAGCGCCGGGGTGGCCGGGGAGCTGTTTTTT. Amino acids: CASSAGVAGELFF. The whole variable domain, filled in from reference TRBV9 and TRBJ2-2, reads DSGVTQTPKHLITATGQRVTLRCSPRSGDLSVYWYQQSLDQGLQFLIQYYNGEERAKGNILERFSAQQFPDLHSELNLSSLELGDSALYFCASSAGVAGELFFGEGSRLTVL.

This clone was detected only a few times. The chain recombines TRBV19 with TRBJ1-1; TRBD1 agrees at 7 bases. Germline lookup yields CDR1 LNHDA and CDR2 SQIVND (reference sequence). J lost 0 bases, V lost 7 bases, and 5 bases had no gene match. The length of the CDR3 is 14 residues. The CDR3 reads CASTEGQMNTEAFF. The CDR3 nucleotides read TGTGCCAGTACCGAGGGACAGATGAACACTGAAGCTTTCTTT. The full variable domain, its missing parts supplied by reference TRBV19 and TRBJ1-1, is DGGITQSPKYLFRKEGQNVTLSCEQNLNHDAMYWYRQDPGQGLRLIYYSQIVNDFQKGDIAEGYSVSREKKESFPLTVTSAQKNPTAFYLCASTEGQMNTEAFFGQGTRLTVV.

The rearrangement uses TRBV6-4 and TRBJ2-1, with D perhaps matching TRBD1 (6 bases). V lost 4 bases, J lost 6 bases, and 13 bases lay in between. The length of the CDR3 is 14 residues. The germline CDR1 and CDR2 sequences are MRHNA and SNTAGT. CDR3: CASSAHEGVNEQFF. The CDR3 DNA follows: TGTGCCAGCAGTGCCCACGAGGGGGTCAATGAGCAGTTCTTC.

This clone has just a few counts. In DNA, the CDR3 is TGTGCCAGCAGTTTTTTAACAGGGGCTAACTATGGCTACACCTTC. Translation: CASSFLTGANYGYTF. J is TRBJ1-2 and V is TRBV28; 7 nucleotides match TRBD1. This CDR3 contains 15 residues. The V and J ends lost 3 bases and 0 bases, in that order; junction bases with no gene match: 4. The germline V gene has CDR1 MDHEN and CDR2 SYDVKM.

V usage is TRBV28 and J usage is TRBJ2-1; possible D gene TRBD1, 6 bases. CDR1 and CDR2 (germline): MDHEN, SYDVKM. V was clipped by 5 bases and J by 8 bases, with 28 bases between them. The length of the CDR3 is 18 residues. CDR3 protein: CASSPPDRGARQEDEQFF. CDR3 DNA: TGTGCCAGCAGTCCCCCGGACCGTGGGGCTAGACAGGAGGATGAGCAGTTCTTC.